This TCR beta chain appears in the sequencing data of a study of blood T cell repertoires in COVID-19 (dated by TCRdb to the early 2020s). For the study in its entirety: Samples covering the acute and convalescent phases of COVID-19 were provided by collaborators in the United States, Italy and Spain. The material from the prospective study consisted of cDNA or gDNA derived from T cells, B-cell-depleted T cells, or PBMCs. Subjects who had been exposed to COVID-19, were actively infected with it, or had recovered from it provided the deeply sampled blood TCRbeta repertoires that made up the dataset. A freely available public database, intended as a resource for researchers studying the immune response to SARS-CoV-2, is where the repertoires were released. Samples came from the ongoing ImmuneRACE study (first 160 participants) plus 1,254 subjects from 6 global collaborators. Nearly every sample came with metadata listing a de-identified subject ID, COVID-19 status, age in years and sex. Where HLA class I and class II types were available, the types were taken from metadata supplied by the sample provider, not from assay-based typing. The full study reports these points: The amount of clinical and demographic metadata varied by source and participant and was provided uncurated.

Collaborating institutions collected whole blood in K2EDTA tubes following their own protocols. For TCRbeta analysis, collaborator samples were shipped as frozen whole blood, as isolated PBMCs, or as DNA extracted from either sample type. TCRbeta CDR3 regions were amplified from genomic DNA using the immunoSEQ Assay, a bias-controlled multiplex PCR. Per the authors' processing: Nucleated cell counts per sample were estimated from amplification of reference gene primers within the assay. To quantify the absolute abundance of each unique TCRbeta CDR3 rearrangement, sequence reads were collapsed and filtered. For each sample, productive Simpson clonality was calculated as the square root of Simpson's diversity index over productive rearrangements. TCRdb took over this immuneACCESS table, retaining in-frame rearrangements with V and J assigned. Such tables are incomplete; in checked studies, under half of the missing clones stem from an unresolved V gene, and the remainder is unexplained. The V and J calls and clone size were taken over from that table, and D and trimming were inferred from the DNA. The sample profile shows about 220,000 clones; 70% to 90% of them were found once. The ten largest account for roughly 0.7% of the sample.

V is pruned by 6 bases and J by 6 bases, leaving 14 bases of the junction without a gene match. The cysteine opens and the phenylalanine closes a CDR3 of 15 amino acids. The kept DNA is CDR3 alone, 45 bases in frame from the first base. The germline V gene specifies SNHLY as CDR1 and FYNNEI as CDR2. Remarks on this clone: The clone's antigen remains unknown. There are no base qualities to consult, and no much larger clone falls within one base.

The V and J segments used are TRBV2 and TRBJ2-7; 7 central bases correspond to TRBD2. The sample was peripheral blood. This TCR was recovered from a man in his forties with acute or convalescent COVID-19. The nucleotides are TGTGCCAGCAGGGACCCCTGGGCGGGAGTACGCGAGCAGTACTTC. It translates to CASRDPWAGVREQYF. Full variable domain (CDR3 extended with the reference TRBV2 and TRBJ2-7 proteins): EPEVTQTPSHQVTQMGQEVILRCVPISNHLYFYWYRQILGQKVEFLVSFYNNEISEKSEIFDDQFSVERPDGSNFTLKIRSTKLEDSAMYFCASRDPWAGVREQYFGPGTRLTVT.